Here is one T cell receptor beta chain with its context. The specificity of this receptor is unknown. No base-level quality is on record; no much larger clone is a single base apart. Thymus tissue was collected as surgical resects that were removed during corrective cardiac surgery. In Finland, the donors were immunologically healthy infants who were having open corrective cardiac surgery for congenital heart defects. Thymocytes were freed from the tissue by mechanical means and kept at -70 degrees C as pellets of about 8.5-34 million cells. A QIAsymphony instrument was used to extract genomic DNA from the frozen cell pellets. The data are from a study of human thymus T cells (dated by TCRdb to the early 2020s). For the study in its entirety: TCR alpha and beta repertoires from roughly eight infant thymus samples and a few related peripheral blood samples were characterized in the study. Donor ages ranged from roughly 6 to 244 days, and the cohort comprised five to seven male and a couple of female infants.

Results the study describes overall, beyond this receptor: The related research reported highly overlapping thymic TCR repertoires among unrelated individuals. Both the thymic and the peripheral blood repertoires appeared to show biased V and J gene segment usage. Thymus samples yielded on average around 800,000 unique TCRB clonotypes, compared with 70,000 to 85,000 from blood samples.

Ends trimmed: V by 3 bases, J by 0 bases; bases unmatched to a gene: 8. Looking up the germline V gene (reference sequence) yields CDR1 LNHNV and CDR2 YYDKDF. The CDR3 spans 17 residues, from the cysteine through the phenylalanine. Here the CDR3 DNA is all that survives: 51 bases in frame from base 1. TCRB and TCRAD loci were amplified from a standardized quantity of quality-controlled genomic DNA using the immunoSEQ multiplex PCR assay. The amplicons covered the V(D)J region and were long enough to include the CDR3 and to identify the V and J genes. Amplicon sequencing was performed on an Illumina platform through the commercial immunoSEQ service. The published analysis was carried out like this. Corrections for primer bias and sequencing errors followed previously described methods, while TCRAD and TCRB definitions were based on the IMGT database. Repertoires were analysed with immunoSEQ Analyzer 3.0 and VDJTools, covering basic statistics, V/J segment usage, diversity estimates, rarefaction and pairwise overlap. Diversity was estimated with Chao1, ChaoE, Efron-Thisted, Shannon and inverse Simpson indices, and also on datasets down-sampled to the smallest sample. Repertoire overlap used strict matching of CDR3 nucleotide sequence, V gene and J gene, with Jaccard-based multidimensional scaling clustering. TCRdb holds this immuneACCESS table with in-frame rearrangements only. Some clones are missing; in checked studies, unresolved V genes explain under half, and the rest has no known cause. V, J and clone size are those of that table, while D and trimming were read from the DNA. The sample yields tens of thousands of clones; 96% were counted once. Just over 0.03% of the sample is in the top ten clones.

Sequencing input: thymus tissue. This receptor was identified in a boy in the first two years of life with a congenital heart defect but otherwise immunologically healthy. The chain links TRBV15 with TRBJ1-3, with TRBD1 identical over 7 junction bases. The sequence in DNA is TGTGCCACCAGCAGTCATCAGGGGGTGTACTCTGGAAACACCATATATTTT. Its amino acids are CATSSHQGVYSGNTIYF.